One sample yielded the 25 T cell receptor beta chains listed below, sequenced in a study of blood T cell repertoires in COVID-19. Clones were sequenced by immunoSEQ multiplex PCR, and TCRdb holds only the in-frame ones, with some missing. The sample carries under 300,000 clones, 80% to 85% recorded once. Sequenced input: peripheral blood. The source of these receptors is a young woman with acute or convalescent COVID-19.

This clone was picked up one time. V is TRBV7-2 and J is TRBJ1-5; weak D call: TRBD1 (6 bases). This CDR3 is 14 amino acids long. Trimming removed 3 bases from V and 5 bases from J, with 11 bases in between. The V gene's germline CDR1 is SGHTA and CDR2 FQGNSA. The CDR3 DNA reads TGTGCCAGCAGCTTCGGGGGGCTCGATCAGCCCCAGCATTTT. Its translation: CASSFGGLDQPQHF.

The chain joins TRBV21-1 to TRBJ2-3; the DNA was not used to check the table's D call, TRBD2. TRBV21-1 is a recognized pseudogene. This CDR3 spans 20 amino acids. The CDR3, as DNA: TGTGCCAGCAGCAAAAACCCATCCTGCCTTGCAGCGGATATCACAGATACGCAGTATTTT. Translated, it gives CASSKNPSCLAADITDTQYF.

In nucleotides, the CDR3 is TGCGCCAGCAGCTTAGACCGACAGCTGCCGTTGGAAGGCTACACCTTC. It encodes CASSLDRQLPLEGYTF. The chain links TRBV5-1 to TRBJ1-2; tentative D call: TRBD1 (5 bases). This CDR3 comprises 16 residues. The V end lost 2 bases, the J end lost 8 bases, and 22 bases lay between the germline ends. From germline, CDR1 is SGHRS and CDR2 YFSETQ.

Written as DNA, the CDR3 is TGTGCCAGCAGTTCTAGGACAGGGGGTAATCAGTACTTC. Translating it yields CASSSRTGGNQYF. The chain uses TRBV6-5 and TRBJ2-4, with 10 bases that match TRBD1. The V gene's germline CDR1 is MNHEY and CDR2 SVGAGI. The CDR3 is made up of 13 amino acids. Trimming at V came to 4 bases and at J to 12 bases, leaving 6 bases not matched to a gene.

The chain joins TRBV7-8 to TRBJ2-7; 9 nucleotides match TRBD2. Trimming took 1 base from V and 2 from J; bases not matched to a gene: 9. The CDR3 spans 17 residues. From germline, CDR1 is SGHVS and CDR2 FQNEAQ. CDR3 region: CASSLDGLAGPTYEQYF. For the CDR3, the DNA is TGTGCCAGCAGCTTAGACGGTCTAGCGGGACCGACCTACGAGCAGTACTTC. The variable domain in full, with the rest retrieved from reference TRBV7-8 and TRBJ2-7, is GAGVSQSPRYKVAKRGQDVALRCDPISGHVSLFWYQQALGQGPEFLTYFQNEAQLDKSGLPSDRFFAERPEGSVSTLKIQRTQQEDSAVYLCASSLDGLAGPTYEQYFGPGTRLTVT.

In this sample, this clone turned up a few times. This chain links TRBV3-1 (or the pseudogene TRBV3-2) with TRBJ2-7; the D gene is possibly TRBD2 (5 bases). The germline V gene has CDR1 LGHDT and CDR2 YNNKEL (reference sequence). The CDR3 spans 15 residues. The V end was cut by 2 bases, the J end by 5 bases, with 16 bases between. CDR3 sequence reads: CASSQSLSGWHEQYF. CDR3 nucleotides: TGTGCCAGCAGCCAAAGTCTGAGCGGTTGGCACGAGCAGTACTTC.

This clone appeared a few times. The V gene is TRBV7-3, the J gene TRBJ2-1; D ambiguous. Germline V CDR1 and CDR2: SGHTA, FQGTGA. The CDR3 length is 13 residues. V was pared by 5 bases and J by 4 bases, with 9 bases between. CDR3 loop: CASSRAVYNEQFF. DNA of the CDR3: TGTGCCAGCAGCCGCGCCGTATACAATGAGCAGTTCTTC.

This clone was found once. The gene calls are TRBV6-1 and TRBJ2-7; weak D call: TRBD1 (5 bases). The CDR3 runs 14 residues. Trimming removed 0 bases from V and 4 bases from J, with 10 bases in between. Germline CDR1 is MNHNS and CDR2 is SASEGT. CDR3 sequence reads: CASSEAGRAYEQYF. Written as DNA, the CDR3 is TGTGCCAGCAGTGAAGCAGGCAGGGCTTACGAGCAGTACTTC.

This clone was seen only a few times. The V gene is TRBV11-2, the J gene TRBJ2-7, with 8 nucleotides matching TRBD1. Germline V gives CDR1 SGHAT, CDR2 FQNNGV. The CDR3 is made up of 15 amino acids. J gave up 2 bases and V 5 bases, and 8 bases lay outside the gene matches. Here the CDR3 DNA reads TGTGCCAGCAGCCGGACGACAGGGGACACCTACGAGCAGTACTTC. Translating gives CASSRTTGDTYEQYF.

The genes are TRBV7-8 and TRBJ2-7; a weak D match, TRBD2 (5 bases). Between the trimmed V and J ends, which lost 3 bases and 0 bases, there was a span of 15 bases. This CDR3 is 16 amino acids long. Germline V gene lookup returns CDR1 SGHVS and CDR2 FQNEAQ. CDR3 amino acids: CASSFFSVGLSYEQYF. The CDR3 nucleotides are TGTGCCAGCAGCTTTTTTTCGGTCGGACTCTCCTACGAGCAGTACTTC.

This chain uses TRBV7-2 with TRBJ2-1; 12 bases match TRBD2. The J segment lost 7 bases and the V segment lost 4 bases, leaving 2 bases of the junction unmatched. The germline V gene encodes CDR1 SGHTA and CDR2 FQGNSA. This CDR3 is built from 14 residues. The CDR3 spells CASSSTSGRNEQFF. DNA of the CDR3: TGTGCCAGCAGCTCTACTAGCGGGAGGAATGAGCAGTTCTTC.

The rearrangement uses TRBV19 and TRBJ1-1; D is possibly TRBD1 (5 bases). This CDR3 contains 15 residues. V shed 3 bases and J shed 4 bases, with 15 bases lying between them. In germline, CDR1 is LNHDA, CDR2 SQIVND (reference sequence). CDR3 DNA: TGTGCCAGTAGTATGTCAGGGTCCCCGACCACTGAAGCTTTCTTT. Its translation: CASSMSGSPTTEAFF.

This chain joins TRBV4-3 and TRBJ2-1, with 15 positions matching TRBD2. Germline V gives CDR1 LGHNA, CDR2 YSLEER. V shed 6 bases and J 7 bases; nucleotides not matched to a gene: 10. The CDR3 consists of 17 residues. In DNA, the CDR3 is TGCGCCAGCAGTTCCGGACTAGCGGGAGGGGATTATAATGAGCAGTTCTTC. Translation gives CASSSGLAGGDYNEQFF.

For the CDR3, the DNA is TGTGCCAGTACGGGACTAGCGGGAGACTTCTACGAGCAGTACTTC. Its translation is CASTGLAGDFYEQYF. The chain uses TRBV7-9 and TRBJ2-7; 14 bases line up with TRBD2. Germline loops: CDR1 SEHNR, CDR2 FQNEAQ (reference sequence). V dropped 9 bases and J dropped 3; count of bases not matched to a gene: 7. There are 15 residues in the CDR3.

The CDR3 spells CASSYNDRVADTDTQYF. CDR3 DNA sequence: TGTGCCAGCAGTTACAACGACAGGGTGGCGGACACGGATACGCAGTATTTT. This chain links TRBV6-2 or TRBV6-3 with TRBJ2-3, with 7 positions matching TRBD1. V gave up 2 bases and J gave up 6 bases; unmatched junction bases: 14. The CDR3 sequence is 17 residues long. Germline V gives CDR1 MNHEY, CDR2 SVGEGT.

V usage is TRBV27 and J usage is TRBJ2-1; 9 bases agree with TRBD2. Germline values: CDR1 MNHEY, CDR2 SMNVEV (reference sequence). V trimming: 7 bases; J trimming: 8 bases; junction bases outside the gene matches: 6. The CDR3 spans 13 residues. The CDR3 bases are TGTGCCAGCAACTTAGCGGGAGCGGATGAGCAGTTCTTC. Residues: CASNLAGADEQFF.

This chain uses TRBV5-1 with TRBJ1-1; D is possibly TRBD1 (5 bases). Germline lookup yields CDR1 SGHRS and CDR2 YFSETQ. This CDR3 contains 15 residues. V gave up 0 bases and J gave up 3 bases, with 12 bases separating them. CDR3 DNA: TGCGCCAGCAGCTTGGCCCGGGGGTTGGACACTGAAGCTTTCTTT. Its translation: CASSLARGLDTEAFF.

The chain combines TRBV27 with TRBJ2-7, with D possibly TRBD2 on 5 matching bases. The germline gives CDR1 MNHEY, CDR2 SMNVEV (reference sequence). Trimming pared 3 bases from V and 2 bases from J, leaving 14 bases between. The CDR3 has 15 amino acids. The CDR3 sequence: CASSLRAPGPYEQYF. DNA of the CDR3: TGTGCCAGCAGTTTGAGGGCCCCGGGCCCCTACGAGCAGTACTTC.

The chain couples TRBV2 to TRBJ2-1; TRBD2 matches 9 bases. The CDR3 runs 15 residues. Germline CDR1 is SNHLY and CDR2 is FYNNEI. V shed 3 bases and J 4 bases; nucleotides not matched to a gene: 4. The CDR3 reads CASSDSGRSYNEQFF. The CDR3 nucleotides read TGTGCCAGCAGTGATAGCGGGAGATCTTACAATGAGCAGTTCTTC. Complete variable domain (other parts from reference TRBV2 and TRBJ2-1): EPEVTQTPSHQVTQMGQEVILRCVPISNHLYFYWYRQILGQKVEFLVSFYNNEISEKSEIFDDQFSVERPDGSNFTLKIRSTKLEDSAMYFCASSDSGRSYNEQFFGPGTRLTVL.

V and J are TRBV5-4 and TRBJ2-3; 9 bases are shared with TRBD1. This CDR3 has 17 amino acids. V gave up 3 bases and J gave up 4 bases; unmatched junction bases: 12. Germline lookup yields CDR1 SGHNT and CDR2 YYREEE (reference sequence). The CDR3 protein is CASSSPGWTGEADTQYF. CDR3 in DNA: TGTGCCAGCAGCTCACCGGGTTGGACAGGGGAAGCAGATACGCAGTATTTT.

The chain joins TRBV9 to TRBJ2-3; 11 bases fit TRBD1. Germline-derived CDR1 and CDR2 are SGDLS and YYNGEE. The junction had 2 bases not matched to a gene; V was cut back by 4 bases and J by 4 bases. The CDR3 spans 14 residues. The CDR3 region has the DNA TGTGCCAGCAGCCCGGGACAGGGGGCAGATACGCAGTATTTT. Translated: CASSPGQGADTQYF.

The chain carries TRBV7-6 and TRBJ1-3, with 8 bases identical to TRBD1. CDR1 and CDR2 (germline): SGHVS, FNYEAQ. Germline trimming cut 2 bases from V and 4 bases from J; bases unmatched to any gene: 10. This CDR3 is 17 amino acids long. This CDR3 reads CASSLRGRGRPGNTIYF. In nucleotides, the CDR3 is TGTGCCAGCAGCTTACGAGGCAGGGGGCGCCCCGGAAACACCATATATTTT.

This chain links TRBV6-1 with TRBJ2-6; D unresolved. The V end lost 2 bases, the J end lost 0 bases, and 8 bases lay between the germline ends. The germline V gene encodes CDR1 MNHNS and CDR2 SASEGT. This CDR3 is built from 16 residues. The CDR3 DNA follows: TGTGCCAGCAGTGAACAAACCGGCTCTGGGGCCAACGTCCTGACTTTC. It yields the protein CASSEQTGSGANVLTF.

This sequence joins TRBV6-5 and TRBJ1-4, with D possibly TRBD1 on 5 matching bases. V was pared by 7 bases and J by 8 bases, with 11 bases between. Per germline, CDR1 MNHEY and CDR2 SVGAGI. The CDR3 sequence is 12 residues long. CDR3 protein: CASKGDSEKLFF. The CDR3, as DNA: TGTGCCAGCAAAGGGGACTCCGAAAAACTGTTTTTT.

At least ten counts were recorded for this clone. The V call is TRBV2, the J call TRBJ2-2; 13 nucleotides line up with TRBD2. The V and J ends lost 7 bases and 7 bases, in that order; junction bases with no gene match: 6. Germline V gene data show CDR1 as SNHLY and CDR2 as FYNNEI. The CDR3 sequence is 15 residues long. The chain's CDR3 is CASNKLAGGDGELFF. The CDR3 DNA reads TGTGCCAGCAACAAACTAGCGGGAGGGGACGGGGAGCTGTTTTTT.